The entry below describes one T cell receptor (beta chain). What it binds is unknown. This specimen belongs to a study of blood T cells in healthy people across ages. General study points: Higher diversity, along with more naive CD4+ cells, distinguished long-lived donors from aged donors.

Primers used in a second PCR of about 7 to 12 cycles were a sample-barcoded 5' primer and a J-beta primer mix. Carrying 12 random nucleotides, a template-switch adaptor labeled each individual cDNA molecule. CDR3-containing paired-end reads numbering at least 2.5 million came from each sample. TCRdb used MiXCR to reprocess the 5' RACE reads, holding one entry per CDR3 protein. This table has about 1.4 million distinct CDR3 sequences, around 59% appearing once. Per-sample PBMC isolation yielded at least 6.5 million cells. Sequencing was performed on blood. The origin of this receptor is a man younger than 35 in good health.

CDR3 sequence reads: CASRRQGIEAFF. The CDR3, as DNA: TGTGCCAGCAGGCGACAGGGAATTGAAGCTTTCTTT. V is TRBV6-5 and J is TRBJ1-1; 7 bases are a match to TRBD1. CDR1 is MNHEY and CDR2 is SVGAGI in the germline V gene. CDR3 length: 12 amino acids. Germline trimming cut 6 bases from V and 7 bases from J; bases unmatched to any gene: 5.